This T cell receptor beta chain appears in the sequencing data of a study of beta chain features in type 1 diabetes. CDR3 size: 16 residues. Germline V gene lookup returns CDR1 SEHNR and CDR2 FQNEAQ (reference sequence). V dropped 6 bases and J dropped 4; count of bases not matched to a gene: 10. The study reverse transcribed the entire isolated RNA, so it sequenced expressed TCRB transcripts. The protocol was immunoSEQ multiplex PCR, while the TCRdb copy is restricted to in-frame clones and leaves out a portion. The sample carries 400,000 to 550,000 clones, about an eighth recorded once. There are a few counts of this clone.

The source is a woman younger than 35 in good health. The V and J genes are TRBV7-9 and TRBJ2-1; 9 bases align to TRBD1. The source material was naive CD4+ T cells from blood. The CDR3 DNA is TGTGCCAGCAGAACCACCCTGGGACAGGGATACAATGAGCAGTTCTTC. Translated: CASRTTLGQGYNEQFF. Filled out from reference TRBV7-9 and TRBJ2-1, the complete variable domain reads DTGVSQNPRHKITKRGQNVTFRCDPISEHNRLYWYRQTLGQGPEFLTYFQNEAQLEKSRLLSDRFSAERPKGSFSTLEIQRTEQGDSAMYLCASRTTLGQGYNEQFFGPGTRLTVL.